The rows below give T cell receptor beta chains drawn from one sample of a study of blood T cell repertoires in COVID-19. TCRdb's copy holds only in-frame clones and misses some; the assay was immunoSEQ multiplex PCR. Here the sample spans roughly 130,000 clones, approximately 83% being singletons. Sequenced material: peripheral blood. Receptors were obtained from a woman older than 75 with acute or convalescent COVID-19. Each CDR3 is given with its conserved first and last residue. A D gene is named only where the DNA matches it firmly. Not every row has a clone size; where given, it reads once, few, many or a size class.

TRBJ1-2,TRBV19,.,.,TGTGCCAGTGTTTTAGACGGGAGGGCGGACTATGGCTACACCTTC,CASVLDGRADYGYTF
TRBJ2-2,TRBV6-6,TRBD2,once,TGTGCCAGCAGTTTCGGGGGGGTCGGGGAGCTGTTTTTT,CASSFGGVGELFF
TRBJ2-3,TRBV29-1,TRBD1,.,TGCAGCGGAGGACAGGGGATTTCAGATACGCAGTATTTT,CSGGQGISDTQYF
TRBJ1-2,TRBV5-1,TRBD1,once,TGCGCCAGCAGCTTGGAAACAGGGGATGGCTACACCTTC,CASSLETGDGYTF
TRBJ1-2,TRBV19,TRBD1,.,TGTGCCAGTAGTAAGACCAGGGGGCAGGGCGGGGGCTACACCTTC,CASSKTRGQGGGYTF
TRBJ2-5,TRBV5-1,TRBD2,.,TGCGCCAGCAGCTTTGGAGTAGCGGGGGCCTACCAAGAGACCCAGTACTTC,CASSFGVAGAYQETQYF
TRBJ2-7,TRBV6-6,TRBD1,.,TGTGCCAGCAGTGGGACAGGGAACGACTACGAGCAGTACTTC,CASSGTGNDYEQYF
TRBJ1-1,TRBV9,.,few,TGTGCCAGCAGCGTACATCAGAACACTGAAGCTTTCTTT,CASSVHQNTEAFF
TRBJ2-3,TRBV19,TRBD2,.,TGTGCCAGTAGTATGGGGCTAGCGGGGGGGCCGAGGCAGTATTTT,CASSMGLAGGPRQYF
TRBJ1-3,TRBV7-9,.,once,TGTGCCAGCAGCTTAGGGGGCACCCACTCTGGAAACACCATATATTTT,CASSLGGTHSGNTIYF
TRBJ2-3,TRBV4-2,.,.,TGTGCCAGCAGCCAAGGCAGGGCTTATACGCAGTATTTT,CASSQGRAYTQYF
TRBJ1-4,TRBV7-8,.,.,TGTGCCAGCAGCTTAAGTCGTTCGGGGCAGGGGCGTAATGAAAAACTGTTTTTT,CASSLSRSGQGRNEKLFF
TRBJ1-5,TRBV5-1,.,.,TGCGCCAGCAGCCCGGGCAGGGGAGGCAATCAGCCCCAGCATTTT,CASSPGRGGNQPQHF
TRBJ1-1,TRBV11-2,.,.,TGTGCCAGCAGCTTAGAGGGACTGTCCACTGAAGCTTTCTTT,CASSLEGLSTEAFF
TRBJ1-2,TRBV6-1,.,.,TGTGCCAGCAGTGAAGAGGGTAGGGGGGGTGGCTATGGCTACACCTTC,CASSEEGRGGGYGYTF
TRBJ1-1,TRBV30,.,few,TGTGCCTGGAGTCTGGGAGGAGGGGTCACTGAAGCTTTCTTT,CAWSLGGGVTEAFF
TRBJ2-4,TRBV11-2,TRBD2,.,TGTGCCAGCAGCCGCCGGACTAGCGGGGGGTCTCTAGCCAAAAACATTCAGTACTTC,CASSRRTSGGSLAKNIQYF
TRBJ2-7,TRBV2,TRBD1,.,TGTGCCTCAGAGGTCAGGGGGAATCCCCCCTACGAGCAGTACTTC,CASEVRGNPPYEQYF
TRBJ1-1,TRBV7-3,.,.,TGTGCCAGCAGCTTAAGCGGGGGGGTCGGCACTGAAGCTTTCTTT,CASSLSGGVGTEAFF
TRBJ2-1,TRBV27,.,once,TGTGCCAGCACCAGCAGGTTTTCAGAGCAGTTCTTC,CASTSRFSEQFF
TRBJ2-3,TRBV11-2,TRBD2,.,TGTGCCAGCAGCCTAGCGGGGGAGCCTCCCGATACGCAGTATTTT,CASSLAGEPPDTQYF
TRBJ1-4,TRBV7-9,TRBD1,.,TGTGCCAGCAGAGCGACAGGGGGCGATGAAAAACTGTTTTTT,CASRATGGDEKLFF
TRBJ1-3,TRBV5-1,.,.,TGCGCCAGCAGCTTAAGTGCGACATCTGGAAACACCATATATTTT,CASSLSATSGNTIYF
TRBJ1-2,TRBV9,.,.,TGTGCCAGCAGCGTCTCGGGAGGGGCTTTAGCTAACTATGGCTACACCTTC,CASSVSGGALANYGYTF
TRBJ1-6,TRBV9,.,.,TGTGCCAGCAGCGTAGGAGGGGGCTCCTATAATTCACCCCTCCACTTT,CASSVGGGSYNSPLHF
TRBJ1-5,TRBV27,.,.,TGTGCCAGCAGTTTATACGGGGAGAATCAGCCCCAGCATTTT,CASSLYGENQPQHF
TRBJ2-5,TRBV5-1,.,once,TGCGCCAGCAGCTTGTTGGGGCTGGAGGAGACCCAGTACTTC,CASSLLGLEETQYF
TRBJ1-6,TRBV7-9,TRBD1,.,TGTGCCAGCAGCTCCTCGACAGGGATGAGCGGACCCCTCCACTTT,CASSSSTGMSGPLHF
TRBJ1-2,TRBV2,.,.,TGTGCCAGCAGTTTGGACAGTATTTATGGCTACACCTTC,CASSLDSIYGYTF
TRBJ1-2,TRBV10-3,TRBD1,.,TGTGCCATCAGGAGACAGGGGATAGAGTATGGCTACACCTTC,CAIRRQGIEYGYTF
TRBJ2-7,TRBV11-2,TRBD1,.,TGTGCCAGCAGCTTAGATGGGCGACAGGGGCCGTCCTACGAGCAGTACTTC,CASSLDGRQGPSYEQYF
TRBJ1-2,TRBV5-6,TRBD1,.,TGTGCCAGCAGCGCAGCCTCAATCCGGGACAGGGGGCGTTATGGCTACACCTTC,CASSAASIRDRGRYGYTF
TRBJ1-4,TRBV5-6,TRBD1,.,TGTGCCAGCAGCTTTTTGGGACAGGGGACTGAAAAACTGTTTTTT,CASSFLGQGTEKLFF
TRBJ2-7,TRBV27,TRBD2,.,TGTGCCAGCAGTTTCGCGGGGGGAACCTACGAGCAGTACTTC,CASSFAGGTYEQYF
TRBJ1-1,TRBV7-2,TRBD1,.,TGTGCCAGCAGCCTCTTACACAGGGGAGGATCCGTGATGAACACTGAAGCTTTCTTT,CASSLLHRGGSVMNTEAFF
TRBJ2-1,TRBV3-1/TRBV3-2,.,.,TGTGCCAGCAGCTCACGACTAGGGTGGTTCTTC,CASSSRLGWFF
TRBJ1-1,TRBV19,.,.,TGTGCCAGTAGTCCTACAGCGAACACTGAAGCTTTCTTT,CASSPTANTEAFF
TRBJ1-2,TRBV9,.,.,TGTGCCAGCAGCGTAGAGGATCACGGGGGCTACACCTTC,CASSVEDHGGYTF
TRBJ2-7,TRBV4-2,TRBD2,.,TGTGCCAGCAGCCAAAACCTCCCAGCGGGGGGAAACGAGCAGTACTTC,CASSQNLPAGGNEQYF
TRBJ2-1,TRBV15,.,.,TGTGCCACCAGCAGAGAACGGACAGACTACAATGAGCAGTTCTTC,CATSRERTDYNEQFF
TRBJ2-4,TRBV18,TRBD1,few,TGTGCCAGCTCACCCGATCGGGACAGAATAGCCAAAAACATTCAGTACTTC,CASSPDRDRIAKNIQYF
TRBJ1-2,TRBV29-1,.,.,TGCAGCGTTGACGCAGGGCTCGGCTATGGCTACACCTTC,CSVDAGLGYGYTF
TRBJ1-2,TRBV5-6,.,.,TGTGCCAGCAGCCACCCCGGGACAAACTATGGCTACACCTTC,CASSHPGTNYGYTF
TRBJ2-1,TRBV13,.,.,TGTGCCAGCAGCTTAACGGGGTTCTCCTACAATGAGCAGTTCTTC,CASSLTGFSYNEQFF
TRBJ2-3,TRBV7-8,TRBD2,few,TGTGCCAGCAGCCCTCTAGCGGGGGGGGACACAGATACGCAGTATTTT,CASSPLAGGDTDTQYF
TRBJ2-2,TRBV7-2,TRBD1,.,TGTGCCAGCAGCTCGGGAACAGGGGTGGAGGAGCTGTTTTTT,CASSSGTGVEELFF
TRBJ1-4,TRBV7-9,.,many,TGTGCCAGCAGCTTTATCGGAGCGGGGGAAAAACTGTTTTTT,CASSFIGAGEKLFF